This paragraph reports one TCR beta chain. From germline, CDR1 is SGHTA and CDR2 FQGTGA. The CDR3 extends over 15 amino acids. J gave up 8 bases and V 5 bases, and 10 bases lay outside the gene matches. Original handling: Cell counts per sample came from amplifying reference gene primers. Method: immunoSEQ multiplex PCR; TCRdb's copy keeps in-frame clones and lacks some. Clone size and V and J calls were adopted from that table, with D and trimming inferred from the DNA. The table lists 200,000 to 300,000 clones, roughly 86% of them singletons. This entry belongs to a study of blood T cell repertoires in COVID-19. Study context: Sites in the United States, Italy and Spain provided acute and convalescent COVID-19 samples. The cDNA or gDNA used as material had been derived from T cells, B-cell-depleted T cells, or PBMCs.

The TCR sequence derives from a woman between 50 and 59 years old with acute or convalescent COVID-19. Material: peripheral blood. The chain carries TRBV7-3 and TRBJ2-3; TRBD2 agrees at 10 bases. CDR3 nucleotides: TGTGCCAGCAGCCTGCCTAGCGGGGGAGCCGGTACGCAGTATTTT. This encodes CASSLPSGGAGTQYF. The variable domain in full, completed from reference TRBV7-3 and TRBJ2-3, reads GAGVSQTPSNKVTEKGKYVELRCDPISGHTALYWYRQSLGQGPEFLIYFQGTGAADDSGLPNDRFFAVRPEGSVSTLKIQRTERGDSAVYLCASSLPSGGAGTQYFGPGTRLTVL.